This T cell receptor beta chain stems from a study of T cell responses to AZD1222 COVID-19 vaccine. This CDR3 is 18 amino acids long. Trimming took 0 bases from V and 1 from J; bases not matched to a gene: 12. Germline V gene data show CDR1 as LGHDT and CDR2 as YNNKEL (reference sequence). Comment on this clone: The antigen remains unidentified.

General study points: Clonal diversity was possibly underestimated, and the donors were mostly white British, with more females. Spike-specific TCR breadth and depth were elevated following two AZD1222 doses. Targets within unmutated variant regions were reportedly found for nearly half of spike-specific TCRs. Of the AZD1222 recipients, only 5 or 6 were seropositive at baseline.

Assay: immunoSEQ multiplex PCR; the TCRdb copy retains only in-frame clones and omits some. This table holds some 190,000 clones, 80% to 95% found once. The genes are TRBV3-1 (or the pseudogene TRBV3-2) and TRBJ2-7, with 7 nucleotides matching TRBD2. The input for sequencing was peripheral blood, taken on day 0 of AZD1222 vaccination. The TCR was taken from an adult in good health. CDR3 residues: CASSQDLFREGPSYEQYF. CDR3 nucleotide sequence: TGTGCCAGCAGCCAAGATCTCTTTAGGGAGGGCCCTTCCTACGAGCAGTACTTC.